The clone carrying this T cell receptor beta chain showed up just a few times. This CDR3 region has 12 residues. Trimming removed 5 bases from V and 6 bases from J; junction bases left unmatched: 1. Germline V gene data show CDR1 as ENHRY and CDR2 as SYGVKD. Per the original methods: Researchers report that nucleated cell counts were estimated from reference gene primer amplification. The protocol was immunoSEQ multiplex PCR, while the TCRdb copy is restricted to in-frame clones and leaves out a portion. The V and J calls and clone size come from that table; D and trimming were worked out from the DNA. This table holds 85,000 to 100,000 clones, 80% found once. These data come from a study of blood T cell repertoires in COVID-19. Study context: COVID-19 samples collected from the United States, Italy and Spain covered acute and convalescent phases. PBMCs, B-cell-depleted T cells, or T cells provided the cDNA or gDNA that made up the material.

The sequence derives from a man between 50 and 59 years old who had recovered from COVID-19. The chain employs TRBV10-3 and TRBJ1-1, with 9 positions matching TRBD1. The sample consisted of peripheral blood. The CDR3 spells CAISRDRAEAFF. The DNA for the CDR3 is TGTGCCATCAGTAGGGACAGGGCTGAAGCTTTCTTT.